The present entry profiles one T cell receptor (beta chain) with its context. cDNA came from about 0.51 to 1 ug RNA primed by random hexamers. TCRdb re-analysed the immunoSEQ multiplex PCR reads in MiXCR, keeping a single row per CDR3 protein. This sample has over 150,000 distinct CDR3 sequences; roughly 92% occur once, and the top ten carry roughly 0.097%. The entry originates in a study of CD8 T cells in Susac syndrome. Per germline, CDR1 SEHNR and CDR2 FQNEAQ (reference sequence). CDR3 length equals 14 residues. The trim removed 5 bases at V and 9 bases at J, leaving 4 bases unmatched. The sample consisted of CD4+ T cells from PBMCs. The chain links TRBV7-9 to TRBJ1-6, with 10 bases aligning to TRBD1. The TCR comes from a human donor with multiple sclerosis. The CDR3 coding sequence is TGTGCCAGCAGCCCAGGGACAGGGGTTTCACCCCTCCACTTT. Its protein product is CASSPGTGVSPLHF.